Below are 18 T cell receptor beta chains sequenced from a single sample in a study of blood T cell repertoires in COVID-19 (dated by TCRdb to 2018 to 2020). To prepare the library, the immunoSEQ multiplex PCR assay was applied. This immuneACCESS table, as held by TCRdb, lists in-frame sequences with V and J called but not all clones. Of the missing ones, under half trace to an unresolved V gene in checked studies; the others have no known cause. The sample table records 250,000 to 300,000 clones; under 90% of these occur just once. The biggest ten clones account for roughly 4% of the sample. Sequenced input: PBMCs or T cells enriched from blood (not recorded which). These receptors all come from a man between 25 and 39 years old with acute COVID-19.

The V call is TRBV4-1, the J call TRBJ1-6, with D perhaps matching TRBD1 (5 bases). The CDR3 has 18 residues. Germline V gene lookup returns CDR1 MGHRA and CDR2 YSYEKL. Trimming stripped 0 bases from V and 9 bases from J, with 21 bases between. In DNA form, the CDR3 reads TGCGCCAGCAGCCAAGATCGGCAGGGTGGGATGCGGGGTTCACCCCTCCACTTT. It yields the protein CASSQDRQGGMRGSPLHF.

The chain employs TRBV14 and TRBJ1-1; D remains unclear. Looked up from germline, CDR1 is SGHDN and CDR2 is FVKESK. With 4 bases removed from V and 10 bases from J, the gap between germline ends came to 16 bases. There are 13 residues in the CDR3. DNA of the CDR3: TGTGCCAGCAGCCCCACCCTGACACGGCGAGCTTTCTTT. Translating gives CASSPTLTRRAFF.

The V and J genes are TRBV4-3 and TRBJ1-6; D unresolved. The CDR3 has 16 residues. Germline values: CDR1 LGHNA, CDR2 YSLEER. Trimming removed 0 bases at V and 3 bases at J, with 9 bases between. The CDR3 sequence: CASSQDLDNYNSPLHF. CDR3 in DNA: TGCGCCAGCAGCCAAGATTTAGATAACTATAATTCACCCCTCCACTTT.

The chain recombines TRBV11-2 with TRBJ1-4, with D tentatively TRBD1 (6 bases). The CDR3 runs 16 residues. Germline CDR1 is SGHAT and CDR2 is FQNNGV. V lost 3 bases to trimming and J lost 8 bases, with 19 bases between them. In DNA form, the CDR3 reads TGTGCCAGCAGCTTGCATGGGGGGGGGCTGGTGGAAAAACTGTTTTTT. Translated: CASSLHGGGLVEKLFF.

The chain combines TRBV2 with TRBJ2-7, with unresolved D. CDR1 SNHLY and CDR2 FYNNEI come from the germline V gene. V lost 5 bases to trimming and J lost 3 bases, with 17 bases between them. The CDR3 runs 15 residues. CDR3 bases: TGTGCCAGCAGTCTTCCGGGTCCTCTAGACTACGAGCAGTACGTC. Translating it yields CASSLPGPLDYEQYV.

The chain has TRBV7-9 and TRBJ1-3, with TRBD1 matching 8 bases. In germline, CDR1 is SEHNR, CDR2 FQNEAQ (reference sequence). The ends lost 4 bases at V and 6 bases at J; junction bases unmatched: 8. The CDR3 spans 15 residues. CDR3 loop: CASSSFDRGENTIYF. The CDR3 nucleotides read TGTGCCAGCAGCTCCTTCGACAGGGGCGAAAACACCATATATTTT.

The chain joins TRBV6-4 to TRBJ2-2; possibly TRBD2 for D (6 bases). V was trimmed by 6 bases and J by 0 bases, leaving 20 bases between them. From germline, CDR1 is MRHNA and CDR2 SNTAGT. This CDR3 comprises 18 residues. In DNA, the CDR3 is TGTGCCAGCAGAGAGTGGGGTGGAGGGAGCGCGAACACCGGGGAGCTGTTTTTT. Its translation: CASREWGGGSANTGELFF.

Turning to this clone: Mismatch with germline at one junction end may stem from a read error. CDR3 amino acids: CASSLETRYEQFF. In DNA, the CDR3 is TGTGCCAGCAGCTTGGAAACGAGATATGAGCAGTTCTTC. The chain links TRBV5-1 to TRBJ2-1; D unclear. Germline V gene data show CDR1 as SGHRS and CDR2 as YFSETQ. This CDR3 has 13 amino acids.

The V gene is TRBV27, the J gene TRBJ2-7, with 11 bases matching TRBD1. From germline, CDR1 is MNHEY and CDR2 SMNVEV (reference sequence). Trimming took 2 bases from V and 1 from J; bases not matched to a gene: 1. CDR3 length: 15 amino acids. CDR3 DNA: TGTGCCAGCAGTTTAGGGACAGGGGGATCCTACGAGCAGTACGTC. It translates to CASSLGTGGSYEQYV.

J is TRBJ1-3 and V is TRBV7-2; 8 bases agree with TRBD1. Germline CDR1 SGHTA, CDR2 FQGNSA. The junction had 5 bases not matched to a gene; V was cut back by 5 bases and J by 2 bases. The CDR3 totals 15 residues. The CDR3, as DNA: TGTGCCAGCAGCCAGGACAGGGTCGCTGGAAACACCATATATTTT. It encodes CASSQDRVAGNTIYF.

This clone was seen just once. The chain uses TRBV5-4 and TRBJ1-4; D not resolved. Germline V gives CDR1 SGHNT, CDR2 YYREEE (reference sequence). CDR3 length: 13 residues. The ends were cut back, 6 bases at V and 8 bases at J, with 14 bases in the middle. CDR3 sequence reads: CASTDVPGEKLFF. Written as DNA, the CDR3 is TGTGCCAGCACAGACGTCCCGGGGGAAAAACTGTTTTTT.

Turning to this clone: The junction shows a germline mismatch at one end, possibly a read error. The gene calls are TRBV7-7 and TRBJ1-3, with TRBD1 identical over 9 bases. The CDR3 is 16 amino acids. Germline CDR1 is SSHAT and CDR2 is FNYEAQ (reference sequence). The CDR3 here is CASSPRDRVSGNTIYF. The CDR3 nucleotides are TGTGCTAGCAGCCCCCGGGACAGGGTGTCTGGAAACACCATATATTTT.

As concerns this clone: Mismatch with germline at one junction end may stem from a read error. The chain is built from TRBV6-1 and TRBJ2-5; D may correspond to TRBD1 or TRBD2 (5 bases each). CDR1 and CDR2 from the germline V gene are MNHNS and SASEGT. This CDR3 has 13 amino acids. The CDR3 coding sequence is TGTGCCAGCAGCGAAGAGGGGTTCGAGACCCAGTACTTC. Protein product: CASSEEGFETQYF.

The chain carries TRBV19 and TRBJ2-5, with 13 bases identical to TRBD2. The CDR3 extends over 16 amino acids. The germline V gene encodes CDR1 LNHDA and CDR2 SQIVND (reference sequence). The V and J ends lost 4 bases and 4 bases, in that order; junction bases with no gene match: 6. Here the CDR3 DNA reads TGTGCCAGTAGTAAAACCGGGACTAGCGGGGCAGAGACCCAGTACTTC. Protein: CASSKTGTSGAETQYF.

This clone occurred once. The gene calls are TRBV24-1 and TRBJ2-1, with 8 bases fitting TRBD2. The ends lost 5 bases at V and 9 bases at J; junction bases unmatched: 8. This CDR3 has 14 residues. Looked up from germline, CDR1 is KGHDR and CDR2 is SFDVKD. In nucleotides, the CDR3 is TGTGCCACCAGTGTGTCGGGGGGGTTTAGTGAGCAGTTCTTC. Translation gives CATSVSGGFSEQFF.

In its sample, this clone was seen once. One end of the junction fails to match germline, which may point to a read error. The same CDR3 is also encoded by other DNA sequences in this sample. The chain is built from TRBV11-3 and TRBJ2-3; TRBD2 is a possible D gene (5 bases). The CDR3 totals 14 residues. Germline loops: CDR1 SGHNT, CDR2 YENEEA. The DNA for the CDR3 is TGTGCCAGCAGCCTAGAAGCGGACACAGATACGCAGTATTTT. This gives the protein CASSLEADTDTQYF.

This chain's CDR3 is CASSFTAARANVLTF. As DNA, the CDR3 is TGTGCCAGCAGCTTTACAGCCGCCCGGGCCAACGTCCTGACTTTC. The rearrangement uses TRBV5-5 and TRBJ2-6; D not certain. The CDR3 loop spans 15 amino acids. Germline V gene lookup returns CDR1 SGHKS and CDR2 YYEKEE (reference sequence). The V and J ends lost 2 bases and 5 bases respectively, with 11 bases between them.

In DNA, the CDR3 is TGTGCCAGCAGTTTAGGAGACAGGAGAGTACAAAGGCAGTTCTTC. Amino acid sequence: CASSLGDRRVQRQFF. The V and J genes are TRBV28 and TRBJ2-1, with D possibly matching TRBD1 (6 bases). In germline, CDR1 is MDHEN, CDR2 SYDVKM. V gave up 2 bases and J gave up 12 bases, with 20 bases separating them. The CDR3 has 15 amino acids.